The sequence of this T cell receptor beta chain was determined in a study of blood T cell repertoires in COVID-19. The CDR3 is 15 amino acids. Germline loops: CDR1 SGDLS, CDR2 YYNGEE. V lost 0 bases, J lost 5 bases, and 12 bases lay in between. Method: immunoSEQ multiplex PCR; TCRdb's copy keeps in-frame clones and lacks some. The table has approximately 240,000 clones, 75% to 90% seen once; the top ten hold around 3.2%. The chain uses TRBV9 and TRBJ2-1; maybe TRBD2 (7 bases). Sequencing input: PBMCs or T cells enriched from blood (not recorded which). The TCR comes from a woman aged 18-30 years in a cohort exposed to, infected with or recovered from COVID-19 (not recorded which). In DNA, the CDR3 is TGTGCCAGCAGCGTAGCGGGGGGCATCCACAATGAGCAGTTCTTC. Translated, it gives CASSVAGGIHNEQFF.